Each of the 27 T cell receptor beta chains below was sequenced from the same sample in a study of T cells in Graves' hyperthyroidism and ophthalmopathy. Amplification yielded TCR beta CDR3 regions, with RNA transcripts as the source. The primer set for the first-round RT-PCR of the TCR CDR3 was HTBI. Each CDR3 protein is one row after TCRdb ran MiXCR on the multiplex PCR reads. Of more than 500,000 distinct CDR3 sequences in the sample, around 43% were seen once. The sample was peripheral blood or thyroid tissue (not recorded which). These receptors were obtained from an adult woman with Graves' disease, either hyperthyroidism or ophthalmopathy (not recorded which).

The CDR3 region has the DNA TGCGCCAGCAGCTTGGGACAGCGCCTCGAGCAGTACTTC. Protein: CASSLGQRLEQYF. This chain joins TRBV5-1 and TRBJ2-7; maybe TRBD1 (5 bases). V was shortened by 0 bases and J by 6 bases, with 10 bases between the two germline ends. This CDR3 contains 13 residues. Germline V gene data show CDR1 as SGHRS and CDR2 as YFSETQ.

A few counts support this clonotype. The rearrangement uses TRBV7-2 and TRBJ2-5; perhaps TRBD2 as D (5 bases). Germline CDR1 and CDR2: SGHTA and FQGNSA. The V end was cut by 5 bases, the J end by 6 bases, with 16 bases between. The CDR3 loop spans 14 amino acids. CDR3 sequence: CASSGSGLFQTQYF. Written as DNA, the CDR3 is TGTGCCAGCAGCGGAAGCGGTTTATTCCAGACCCAGTACTTC.

This clonotype was counted once. The V and J genes are TRBV7-9 and TRBJ2-5, with no clear D. Looked up from germline, CDR1 is SEHNR and CDR2 is FQNEAQ (reference sequence). The V gene lost 3 bases and the J gene lost 7 bases, with 12 bases spanning the gap. CDR3 length: 13 residues. This CDR3 is CASSFPQVRTQYF. The CDR3 coding sequence is TGTGCCAGCAGCTTCCCGCAGGTCAGGACCCAGTACTTC.

V is TRBV6-5 and J is TRBJ2-7, with D possibly matching TRBD1 (5 bases). The V end was cut by 6 bases, the J end by 4 bases, with 7 bases between. CDR1 and CDR2 from the germline V gene are MNHEY and SVGAGI. This CDR3 spans 11 amino acids. The CDR3 sequence is CASRRQYEQYF. The CDR3 coding sequence is TGTGCCAGCAGGCGACAGTACGAGCAGTACTTC.

This chain links TRBV2 with TRBJ2-6; 9 positions agree with TRBD2. The germline V gene encodes CDR1 SNHLY and CDR2 FYNNEI. The length of the CDR3 is 14 residues. V dropped 5 bases and J dropped 6; count of bases not matched to a gene: 2. DNA of the CDR3: TGTGCCAGCAGTTTAGCGGGAGTGGCCAACGTCCTGACTTTC. Translating gives CASSLAGVANVLTF.

The chain links TRBV13 to TRBJ1-1, with D tentatively TRBD1 (5 bases). Germline CDR1 reads PRHDT; CDR2 reads FYEKMQ (reference sequence). V was pared by 5 bases and J by 0 bases, with 13 bases between. This CDR3 region has 15 residues. The CDR3 sequence: CASSNRDLMNTEAFF. DNA of the CDR3: TGTGCCAGCAGCAACCGGGACCTCATGAACACTGAAGCTTTCTTT.

The chain couples TRBV6-5 to TRBJ2-7; 10 bases fit TRBD2. CDR1 and CDR2 (germline): MNHEY, SVGAGI. The CDR3 runs 16 residues. V was pared by 6 bases and J by 3 bases, with 11 bases of the junction left unmatched. CDR3 sequence reads: CASRTPRSSGGYEQYF. The CDR3 nucleotides read TGTGCCAGCAGAACTCCGCGCTCTAGCGGGGGCTACGAGCAGTACTTC.

The chain joins TRBV7-2 to TRBJ1-6; a weak D match, TRBD1 (6 bases). The CDR3 totals 14 residues. Germline-derived CDR1 and CDR2 are SGHTA and FQGNSA. The V end was cut by 6 bases, the J end by 11 bases, with 17 bases between. The CDR3 region has the DNA TGTGCCAGCAGACCCGGGACACCCGTGGCACCCCTCCACTTT. It translates to CASRPGTPVAPLHF.

This clonotype was counted ten times or more. The chain recombines TRBV10-3 with TRBJ1-5, with 7 bases aligning to TRBD1. The junction had 5 bases not matched to a gene; V was cut back by 5 bases and J by 1 base. Germline lookup yields CDR1 ENHRY and CDR2 SYGVKD. The CDR3 consists of 15 residues. The CDR3 nucleotides are TGTGCCATCAGTTCAGGGGGAAGGAGCAATCAGCCCCAGCATTTT. It encodes CAISSGGRSNQPQHF.

Points on this clonotype: One end of the junction varies from germline; a read error may be responsible. CDR3 sequence (DNA): TGTACCAGCGGAGCCGGGACAGAAGAGGGGGAGCTGTTTTTT. Its protein is CTSGAGTEEGELFF. The V call is TRBV7-8, the J call TRBJ2-2; 7 nucleotides line up with TRBD1. This CDR3 is 14 amino acids long. CDR1 is SGHVS and CDR2 is FQNEAQ in the germline V gene.

Of note for this clonotype: Possible read error: a much larger clone is one base away. The V call is TRBV7-9, the J call TRBJ2-7; TRBD1 matches 10 bases. This CDR3 comprises 14 residues. V lost 5 bases to trimming and J lost 3 bases; unmatched junction nucleotides: 4. Germline CDR1 reads SEHNR; CDR2 reads FQNEAQ (reference sequence). CDR3 loop: CASSTGQGIYEQYF. Here the CDR3 DNA reads TGTGCCAGCAGCACGGGACAGGGGATCTACGAGCAGTACTTC.

There are many counts of this clonotype. This chain joins TRBV10-3 and TRBJ2-7; no reliable D call. Germline-derived CDR1 and CDR2 are ENHRY and SYGVKD. The CDR3 has 11 amino acids. V dropped 3 bases and J dropped 3 bases, with 3 bases sitting between them. In DNA, the CDR3 is TGTGCCATCAGTGAAAACTACGAGCAGTACTTC. Translating gives CAISENYEQYF.

This clonotype was observed many times. This chain links TRBV6-5 with TRBJ2-5, with 8 positions matching TRBD2. The ends lost 2 bases at V and 2 bases at J; junction bases unmatched: 1. Germline CDR1 and CDR2: MNHEY and SVGAGI. The CDR3 spans 14 residues. CDR3 in DNA: TGTGCCAGCAGTTACGTAGCGGGGCAAGAGACCCAGTACTTC. It codes for CASSYVAGQETQYF.

This clonotype was recorded many times. The chain recombines TRBV2 with TRBJ2-2, with D tentatively TRBD1 or TRBD2 (5 bases each). The CDR3 has 15 residues. Trimming pared 3 bases from V and 4 bases from J, leaving 12 bases between. Germline V lookup: CDR1 SNHLY, CDR2 FYNNEI. CDR3: CASSEVPGGTGELFF. CDR3 nucleotide sequence: TGTGCCAGCAGTGAGGTACCTGGGGGCACCGGGGAGCTGTTTTTT.

V usage is TRBV29-1 and J usage is TRBJ2-5; TRBD1 matches 12 bases. CDR1 and CDR2 (germline): SQVTM, ANQGSEA. CDR3 size: 15 residues. The ends lost 6 bases at V and 5 bases at J; junction bases unmatched: 10. The CDR3 DNA is TGCAGCGTAAACCCGGGACAGGGGGCCTGGGAGACCCAGTACTTC. Protein product: CSVNPGQGAWETQYF.

This clonotype was counted ten times or more. This chain's CDR3 is CSAPGQGNTGELFF. The CDR3, as DNA: TGCAGTGCTCCCGGACAGGGAAACACCGGGGAGCTGTTTTTT. V usage is TRBV20-1 and J usage is TRBJ2-2, with TRBD1 identical over 8 bases. CDR3 length: 14 amino acids. After removal of 5 bases from V and 2 bases from J, the junction contained 4 bases not matched to a gene. Germline CDR1 and CDR2: DFQATT and SNEGSKA (reference sequence).

The chain employs TRBV20-1 and TRBJ2-5; maybe TRBD1 (6 bases). The germline V gene encodes CDR1 DFQATT and CDR2 SNEGSKA (reference sequence). The CDR3 runs 12 residues. V lost 6 bases and J 5 bases, leaving 13 bases between the germline ends. CDR3 region: CSAQGRRETQYF. In nucleotides, the CDR3 is TGCAGTGCCCAGGGGCGCCGGGAGACCCAGTACTTC.

This clonotype was observed at least ten times. This chain links TRBV15 with TRBJ2-5; D is perhaps TRBD1 (5 bases). Looked up from germline, CDR1 is LNHNV and CDR2 is YYDKDF (reference sequence). The V end lost 1 base, the J end lost 0 bases, and 6 bases lay between the germline ends. The CDR3 sequence is 14 residues long. The CDR3 DNA reads TGTGCCACCAGCAGAGGGGGCTACCAAGAGACCCAGTACTTC. Its translation: CATSRGGYQETQYF.

This clonotype appeared a single time. This sequence joins TRBV7-8 and TRBJ2-2; TRBD1 agrees at 7 bases. The ends lost 5 bases at V and 0 bases at J; junction bases unmatched: 6. Germline V gene lookup returns CDR1 SGHVS and CDR2 FQNEAQ. The CDR3 has 16 residues. The DNA for the CDR3 is TGTGCCAGCAGCCTTCTAGGGGGCCCGAACACCGGGGAGCTGTTTTTT. Protein product: CASSLLGGPNTGELFF. The whole variable domain, filled in from reference TRBV7-8 and TRBJ2-2, reads GAGVSQSPRYKVAKRGQDVALRCDPISGHVSLFWYQQALGQGPEFLTYFQNEAQLDKSGLPSDRFFAERPEGSVSTLKIQRTQQEDSAVYLCASSLLGGPNTGELFFGEGSRLTVL.

CDR3 protein: CASSQDVGGSAYEQYF. CDR3 coding DNA: TGTGCCAGCAGCCAAGATGTGGGAGGGAGCGCCTACGAGCAGTACTTC. V and J are TRBV7-9 and TRBJ2-7; 7 bases are a match to TRBD2. There are 16 residues in the CDR3. J gave up 2 bases and V 5 bases, and 12 bases lay outside the gene matches. Germline CDR1 reads SEHNR; CDR2 reads FQNEAQ (reference sequence).

This clonotype has at least ten counts. The CDR3 DNA follows: TGTGCCAGCAGCCCGCAGCCTACGGCTGGCTACACCTTC. Translating gives CASSPQPTAGYTF. The rearrangement links TRBV3-1 to TRBJ1-2, with D uncertain. Germline V CDR1 and CDR2: LGHDT, YNNKEL (reference sequence). V was shortened by 4 bases and J by 7 bases, with 13 bases between the two germline ends. CDR3 length equals 13 residues.

The J gene is TRBJ1-1, the V gene TRBV15, with 8 nucleotides matching TRBD1. V was pared by 3 bases and J by 0 bases, with 6 bases of the junction left unmatched. The CDR3 contains 16 residues. Looked up from germline, CDR1 is LNHNV and CDR2 is YYDKDF (reference sequence). CDR3: CATSSEQGGLNTEAFF. The CDR3 nucleotides are TGTGCCACCAGCAGCGAACAGGGGGGCTTGAACACTGAAGCTTTCTTT.

This chain connects TRBV29-1 to TRBJ1-2, with no clear D. This CDR3 is 12 amino acids long. CDR1 SQVTM and CDR2 ANQGSEA come from the germline V gene. Trimming cost V 4 bases and J 5 bases, with 11 bases left between them. CDR3 in DNA: TGCAGCGTTGGTGAGGGAACGTATGGCTACACCTTC. Its translation: CSVGEGTYGYTF.

This clonotype was recorded a few times. The V call is TRBV18, the J call TRBJ2-7; D remains ambiguous. Germline V CDR1 and CDR2: KGHSH, LQKENI. The CDR3 covers 13 residues. The V and J ends lost 3 bases and 1 base respectively, with 7 bases between them. CDR3 in amino acids: CASSPMASYEQYF. The CDR3, as DNA: TGTGCCAGCTCACCGATGGCTTCCTACGAGCAGTACTTC.

The chain is built from TRBV7-6 and TRBJ2-2; the D call may be TRBD1 or TRBD2 (5 bases each). CDR3 length: 15 amino acids. Germline V gene sequence: CDR1 SGHVS, CDR2 FNYEAQ. Trimming took off 5 bases at V and 6 bases at J, with 16 bases between the two ends. The CDR3 bases are TGTGCCAGCAGCACCGGGACCCGGCTCCCCGGGGAGCTGTTTTTT. This gives the protein CASSTGTRLPGELFF.

This sequence joins TRBV30 and TRBJ1-5; D perhaps matches TRBD1 (5 bases). V lost 3 bases and J 0 bases, leaving 12 bases between the germline ends. The CDR3 has 15 amino acids. Germline CDR1 is GTSNPN and CDR2 is SVGIG (reference sequence). The CDR3 loop is CAWSRGAGSNQPQHF. The DNA of the CDR3 is TGTGCCTGGAGCCGAGGGGCAGGTAGCAATCAGCCCCAGCATTTT.

This clonotype was detected ten times or more. This chain links TRBV2 with TRBJ2-6; no definite D call. V lost 5 bases, J lost 0 bases, and 5 bases lay in between. The CDR3 extends over 14 amino acids. Per germline, CDR1 SNHLY and CDR2 FYNNEI. Here the CDR3 reads CASSRSSGANVLTF. CDR3 DNA: TGTGCCAGCAGTAGGAGCTCTGGGGCCAACGTCCTGACTTTC. Full variable domain (remainder filled in from reference TRBV2 and TRBJ2-6): EPEVTQTPSHQVTQMGQEVILRCVPISNHLYFYWYRQILGQKVEFLVSFYNNEISEKSEIFDDQFSVERPDGSNFTLKIRSTKLEDSAMYFCASSRSSGANVLTFGAGSRLTVL.